This is a list of T cell receptor beta chains from one sample in a study of OX40 agonist ivuxolimab in advanced cancers. The protocol was immunoSEQ multiplex PCR, while the TCRdb copy is restricted to in-frame clones and leaves out a portion. This table has 35,000 to 45,000 clones, about 79% appearing once. Material: CD4+ or CD8+ T cells sorted from blood, obtained in a trial of the OX40 agonist ivuxolimab. The receptors here all came from an adult with an advanced solid tumor such as melanoma, head and neck, liver or kidney cancer. CDR3s include the opening cysteine and the closing phenylalanine or tryptophan. The D gene is left open where the match is weak. A clone size is listed for some rows: how often the clone was seen (once, few, many), or a class if it is expanded.

v_call	cdr3_length	clone_size	j_call	d_call	cdr3_nt	cdr3_aa
TRBV9	13	NA	TRBJ1-1	NA	TGTGCCAGCAGCGTACTTGGGGCCACTGAAGCTTTCTTT	CASSVLGATEAFF
TRBV15	14	NA	TRBJ2-2	NA	TGTGCCACCAGGCCCGACAAGAACACCGGGGAGCTGTTTTTT	CATRPDKNTGELFF
TRBV7-8	14	NA	TRBJ2-3	TRBD2	TGTGCCAGCAGCCGACTAGCCCACACAGATACGCAGTATTTT	CASSRLAHTDTQYF
TRBV19	13	NA	TRBJ1-2	NA	TGTGCCACAAACCGGGGGGATTACTATGGCTACACCTTC	CATNRGDYYGYTF
TRBV7-2	16	NA	TRBJ2-5	TRBD1	TGTGCCAGCAGCTTAGGGACAGGGGACCCTTTAGAGACCCAGTACTTC	CASSLGTGDPLETQYF
TRBV6-5	14	NA	TRBJ2-7	TRBD2	TGTGCCAGCAGCACTAGCGGGAGACGGTACGAGCAGTACTTC	CASSTSGRRYEQYF
TRBV7-2	16	NA	TRBJ1-5	TRBD1	TGTGCCAGCAGCAGGCGGACAGGGTTTGGCAATCAGCCCCAGCATTTT	CASSRRTGFGNQPQHF
TRBV4-2	18	NA	TRBJ2-1	TRBD2	TGTGCCAGCAGCCAAGAATCCCCTTCTAGCGGGTTTTACAATGAGCAGTTCTTC	CASSQESPSSGFYNEQFF
TRBV4-1	15	once	TRBJ1-2	NA	TGCGCCAGCAGCCAAGATCAGGGGCGCTACTATGGCTACACCTTC	CASSQDQGRYYGYTF
TRBV6-5	14	NA	TRBJ2-7	NA	TGTGCCAGCAGTTCCGGGACACTCTCCTACGAGCAGTACTTC	CASSSGTLSYEQYF
TRBV7-2	16	NA	TRBJ2-3	TRBD2	TGTGCCAGCAGCTTCCTTAGCGGGGGAAGCACAGATACGCAGTATTTT	CASSFLSGGSTDTQYF
TRBV4-3	15	few	TRBJ1-4	TRBD1	TGCGCCAGCAGCGTCCAGACAGGGCCTAATGAAAAACTGTTTTTT	CASSVQTGPNEKLFF
TRBV9	17	NA	TRBJ2-1	TRBD2	TGTGCCAGCAGCGTAGTAGCTAGCGGGGGGTCCGGCAATGAGCAGTTCTTC	CASSVVASGGSGNEQFF
TRBV5-6	15	few	TRBJ1-3	NA	TGTGCCAGCAGCCCGAGCGGGTTTTCTGGAAACACCATATATTTT	CASSPSGFSGNTIYF
TRBV9	13	once	TRBJ2-2	NA	TGTGCCAGCAGCGCGGGGTCTCTGCGGGAGCTGTTTTTT	CASSAGSLRELFF
TRBV15	15	few	TRBJ2-3	TRBD2	TGTGCCACCAGCAGAGAAGCGGGGGGCACAGATACGCAGTATTTT	CATSREAGGTDTQYF
TRBV15	13	NA	TRBJ1-2	NA	TGTGCCACCAGCACCGGGATGGACTATGGCTACACCTTC	CATSTGMDYGYTF
TRBV19	14	NA	TRBJ2-7	TRBD1	TGTGCCAGTAGTTCCCGGGACAGGGGCTACGAGCAGTACTTC	CASSSRDRGYEQYF
TRBV6-4	16	NA	TRBJ2-2	NA	TGTGCCAGCAGTGACGAGGGGACGGCAGGAACCGGGGAGCTGTTTTTT	CASSDEGTAGTGELFF
TRBV7-9	15	few	TRBJ2-5	NA	TGTGCCAGCAGCCTCCGGCCAGCCCCCCAAGAGACCCAGTACTTC	CASSLRPAPQETQYF
TRBV7-9	12	once	TRBJ2-7	NA	TGTGCCAGCAGCTCGGGACTGCCGAAGCAGTACTTC	CASSSGLPKQYF
TRBV2	13	NA	TRBJ1-1	NA	TGTGCCAGCAGTGTGACAGAACGAACTGAAGCTTTCTTT	CASSVTERTEAFF
TRBV5-6	17	NA	TRBJ2-5	NA	TGTGCCAGCAGCTCCCGGGACTCCCTATGGGACCAAGAGACCCAGTACTTC	CASSSRDSLWDQETQYF
TRBV15	20	NA	TRBJ2-1	TRBD2	TGTGCCACCAGCAGCCCCCGCTGGCTAGCGGGGGGCGGCTCGGCAAATGAGCAGTTCTTC	CATSSPRWLAGGGSANEQFF
TRBV7-2	14	NA	TRBJ2-5	TRBD2	TGTGCCAGCGCAGCGGGGGGACGCCAAGAGACCCAGTACTTC	CASAAGGRQETQYF
TRBV19	16	NA	TRBJ1-5	NA	TGTGCCAGTAGTCCAACAGGGTTGTATAGCAATCAGCCCCAGCATTTT	CASSPTGLYSNQPQHF
TRBV5-1	18	once	TRBJ2-1	TRBD2	TGCGCCAGCAGCCTAGGACTAGCGGGACTCAGCTCCTACAATGAGCAGTTCTTC	CASSLGLAGLSSYNEQFF
TRBV29-1	15	NA	TRBJ2-3	NA	TGCAGCGTTGTAGACAACCCTTATAGCACAGATACGCAGTATTTT	CSVVDNPYSTDTQYF
TRBV27	16	NA	TRBJ2-2	TRBD2	TGTGCCAGCAGCGGACTAGCGGGAGTAGACACCGGGGAGCTGTTTTTT	CASSGLAGVDTGELFF
TRBV2	12	NA	TRBJ2-7	TRBD1	TGTGCCAGCAGTAGACAGGGAAACGAGCAGTACTTC	CASSRQGNEQYF
TRBV19	14	NA	TRBJ2-3	TRBD1	TGTGCCAGTAGCGACAGGGCCGTAACAGATACGCAGTATTTT	CASSDRAVTDTQYF
TRBV5-8	16	NA	TRBJ2-1	NA	TGTGCCAGCGGACCTCTCGGGGGTTTGGTAAACAATGAGCAGTTCTTC	CASGPLGGLVNNEQFF
TRBV7-3	17	few	TRBJ2-1	NA	TGTGCCAGCAGCTTAATCTCAGGGCAGGGAGCCTACAATGAGCAGTTCTTC	CASSLISGQGAYNEQFF
TRBV6-5	15	NA	TRBJ2-5	TRBD2	TGTGCCAGCAGGCTAATAGGGGCGGGGGGTGAGACCCAGTACTTC	CASRLIGAGGETQYF
TRBV13	14	NA	TRBJ2-7	NA	TGTGCCAGCAGCAACAGGGTTAGCTCCTACGAGCAGTACTTC	CASSNRVSSYEQYF
TRBV29-1	12	NA	TRBJ2-7	TRBD1	TGCAGCGTTCCCCAGGGGGCGAACGAGCAGTACTTC	CSVPQGANEQYF
TRBV30	13	NA	TRBJ1-5	NA	TGTGCCTGGAACAGGGATCCTAGGGAGCCCCAGCATTTT	CAWNRDPREPQHF
TRBV28	20	NA	TRBJ1-4	TRBD1	TGTGCCAGCAGTTTCCTATTCGGGACAGGGACCGGGACAGGGAGGGAAAAACTGTTTTTT	CASSFLFGTGTGTGREKLFF
TRBV9	15	NA	TRBJ2-5	TRBD2	TGTGCCAGCAGCCCCCGGGGGGGGCTTGGGGAGACCCAGTACTTC	CASSPRGGLGETQYF
TRBV27	14	NA	TRBJ2-2	TRBD1	TGTGCCAGCAGCGAATTCAGGGGGACCGGGGAGCTGTTTTTT	CASSEFRGTGELFF
TRBV7-8	16	NA	TRBJ1-1	NA	TGTGCCAGCAGCTTAGCTGGGACGGCCGTGAACACTGAAGCTTTCTTT	CASSLAGTAVNTEAFF
TRBV19	14	NA	TRBJ2-1	NA	TGTGCCAGTAGTACCCAGGACGGAAGTAATGAGCAGTTCTTC	CASSTQDGSNEQFF
TRBV11-3	13	NA	TRBJ1-1	NA	TGTGCCAGCAGCTTAGTTTTCGGCACTGAAGCTTTCTTT	CASSLVFGTEAFF
TRBV19	15	NA	TRBJ2-7	TRBD1	TGTGCCAGTAGTTCGACAGGGGCTTACCCTACCGAGCAGTACTTC	CASSSTGAYPTEQYF
TRBV6-1	14	few	TRBJ1-2	NA	TGTGCCAGCACCGACTTACAGGGACTCTATGGCTACACCTTC	CASTDLQGLYGYTF
TRBV6-5	16	NA	TRBJ2-5	TRBD2	TGTGCCAGCAGTTACTCGACTAGCGGGGGGCAAGAGACCCAGTACTTC	CASSYSTSGGQETQYF
TRBV28	12	NA	TRBJ2-3	NA	TGTGCCAGCAGGGTGAGCACAGATACGCAGTATTTT	CASRVSTDTQYF
TRBV7-9	16	NA	TRBJ2-1	NA	TGTGCCAGCAGCTCAATTCGGGAGTCCTCCTACAATGAGCAGTTCTTC	CASSSIRESSYNEQFF
TRBV11-3	12	NA	TRBJ2-3	NA	TGTGCCAGCTTAAGGTGCACAGATACGCAGTATTTT	CASLRCTDTQYF
TRBV29-1	15	NA	TRBJ1-4	TRBD1	TGCAGCGTTGAATCCGGGACAGGGATGGATGAAAAACTGTTTTTT	CSVESGTGMDEKLFF
TRBV29-1	19	once	TRBJ1-3	TRBD1	TGCAGCGTTGAAGAGGGGTTAGGGACAGGGGGCGGTCCTGGAAACACCATATATTTT	CSVEEGLGTGGGPGNTIYF
TRBV29-1	12	NA	TRBJ2-1	NA	TGCAGCGTTGATCGTAGTTACAATGAGCAGTTCTTC	CSVDRSYNEQFF
TRBV7-3	13	NA	TRBJ2-5	NA	TGTGCCAGCAGCTTGCACAGGGACGAGACCCAGTACTTC	CASSLHRDETQYF
TRBV7-8	18	NA	TRBJ2-3	TRBD1	TGTGCCAGCAGCAAGACCGGGACAGGGGCCGTAGGAACAGATACGCAGTATTTT	CASSKTGTGAVGTDTQYF
TRBV10-3	15	NA	TRBJ2-3	NA	TGTGCCATCAGTGTGTCAGGAGCTAGCACAGATACGCAGTATTTT	CAISVSGASTDTQYF
TRBV25-1	12	NA	TRBJ1-1	NA	TGTGCCAGCAACCAGGGGTCCACTGAAGCTTTCTTT	CASNQGSTEAFF
TRBV18	14	NA	TRBJ1-1	TRBD1	TGTGCCAGCTCACAAGGGACAGGGGACCGTGAAGCTTTCTTT	CASSQGTGDREAFF